This T cell receptor beta chain was profiled in a study of human T cells and chemical hapten exposure. Looking at the study overall: Skin of the upper inner arm, 2 cm by 2 cm, received 2% DPC for sensitization. Women made up most patients, who had alopecia areata, totalis or universalis.

Study outcomes and limitations: With regard to DPC sensitization, TCRs above 1 in 1000 frequency did not change.

The library attached unique molecular identifiers to individual cDNA molecules. TCRdb reprocessed the RACE reads with MiXCR, giving one entry per CDR3 protein. The table includes about 350,000 distinct CDR3 sequences, 4.5% to 5.5% detected once. This sample's time point: pre-sensitization, week 0. The treatment denotes: therapeutic diphenylcyclopropenone sensitization with weekly scalp DPC. This clonotype was recorded many times. Its antigen is not identified. The CDR3 is made up of 13 amino acids. J lost 8 bases, V lost 7 bases, and 4 bases had no gene match. CDR1 is MNHNY, CDR2 SVGAGI, per germline (reference sequence).

The sequence derives from a woman between 18 and 29 years old with alopecia areata. Some clones in this sample may be carry-over from other donors' samples. The V call is TRBV6-6, the J call TRBJ1-4, with 10 nucleotides matching TRBD1. Here the sequenced sample was whole blood, taken in connection with sensitization to the hapten diphenylcyclopropenone (DPC). The chain's CDR3 is CASTGTGVEKLFF. In nucleotides, the CDR3 is TGTGCCAGCACCGGGACAGGGGTCGAAAAACTGTTTTTT.